The rows below give T cell receptor beta chains drawn from one sample of a study of cytomegalovirus exposure and HLA in healthy donors. TCRdb keeps only in-frame clones here, not all; method: immunoSEQ multiplex PCR. Found here are 60,000 or so clones, approximately 80% of them singletons; the top ten hold more than 2.5%. The sample comprised PBMCs. These receptors all come from a female donor in good health and CMV-seronegative. Both conserved end residues are part of each CDR3. A D gene is named only where the DNA matches it firmly. Only part of the rows carry a size: once, few, many, or a class if the clone is expanded.

once	15	NA	TRBV7-2	TRBJ2-3	TGTGCCAGCAGCTTAAGGGACTTCCCCACAGATACGCAGTATTTT	CASSLRDFPTDTQYF
NA	15	NA	TRBV7-2	TRBJ2-3	TGTGCCAGCAGCGTCCAGGGGTCCAGCACAGATACGCAGTATTTT	CASSVQGSSTDTQYF
once	16	NA	TRBV9	TRBJ2-3	TGTGCCAGCAGCGTTACGGGGGTAACTAGCAAGGATACGCAGTATTTT	CASSVTGVTSKDTQYF
NA	15	TRBD1	TRBV27	TRBJ1-5	TGTGCCAGCAGAAAGGGGACAGGGGTTGGTCAGCCCCAGCATTTT	CASRKGTGVGQPQHF
NA	12	NA	TRBV13	TRBJ1-2	TGTGTCAGCAGCTCCACCCCGAGTGGCTACACCTTC	CVSSSTPSGYTF
NA	13	TRBD1	TRBV29-1	TRBJ1-1	TGCAGCGTCAACCGGGACAGGGGCACTGAAGCTTTCTTT	CSVNRDRGTEAFF
NA	15	TRBD2	TRBV6-1	TRBJ2-5	TGTGCCAGCAGTGAAGGTGCGGGGGGGTCAGAGACCCAGTACTTC	CASSEGAGGSETQYF
NA	13	TRBD1	TRBV5-6	TRBJ1-2	TGTGCCAGCAGCTTCCTGCAGGGGGAGGGCTACACCTTC	CASSFLQGEGYTF
NA	12	NA	TRBV28	TRBJ1-1	TGTGCCAGCAGGAACTCAAACACTGAAGCTTTCTTT	CASRNSNTEAFF
NA	17	NA	TRBV4-2	TRBJ1-3	TGTGCCAGCAGCCAAAAGCCACAGGGTAGCTCTGGAAACACCATATATTTT	CASSQKPQGSSGNTIYF
NA	14	NA	TRBV2	TRBJ1-6	TGTGCCAGCACGGAGAGCTCCTATAATTCACCCCTCCACTTT	CASTESSYNSPLHF
NA	14	TRBD1	TRBV2	TRBJ1-5	TGTGCCAGCAGTTCCGGGACAGGGCATCAGCCCCAGCATTTT	CASSSGTGHQPQHF
NA	15	NA	TRBV7-9	TRBJ1-1	TGTGCCAGCAGCTACCCAACAGGGCAGAACACTGAAGCTTTCTTT	CASSYPTGQNTEAFF
NA	20	NA	TRBV21-1	TRBJ2-1	TGTGCCAGCAGCACCTCCAAGGACAGGGGAAGATCAGGGAAGTGGAATGAGCAGTTCTTC	CASSTSKDRGRSGKWNEQFF
NA	14	TRBD1	TRBV7-9	TRBJ1-4	TGTGCCAGCAGCTTAGGACAGGGAGGAGAAAAACTGTTTTTT	CASSLGQGGEKLFF
NA	13	NA	TRBV30	TRBJ1-2	TGTGCCTGGAGAAGATTCGGGAACTATGGCTACACCTTC	CAWRRFGNYGYTF
NA	14	NA	TRBV4-3	TRBJ2-1	TGCGCCAGCAGCCAAGACAACCGCGGGCGTGAGCAGTTCTTC	CASSQDNRGREQFF
NA	13	NA	TRBV29-1	TRBJ2-5	TGCAGCGTGCGGATTGACACTAGAGAGACCCAGTACTTC	CSVRIDTRETQYF
NA	16	TRBD1	TRBV30	TRBJ2-7	TGTGCCTGGAGTGCCCCCGGACAGGTGCTCAGTTACGAGCAGTACTTC	CAWSAPGQVLSYEQYF
NA	16	NA	TRBV15	TRBJ1-2	TGTGCCACCAGCCTCCAAGGGGCCCGTACTAACTATGGCTACACCTTC	CATSLQGARTNYGYTF
NA	16	NA	TRBV27	TRBJ2-1	TGTGCCAGCAGTCTTACAGGGCACAACTCCTACAATGAGCAGTTCTTC	CASSLTGHNSYNEQFF
NA	18	TRBD2	TRBV4-2	TRBJ2-1	TGTGCCAGCAGCCAAGTCGCTTCGACTAGCCCTAGGGACAATGAGCAGTTCTTC	CASSQVASTSPRDNEQFF
NA	11	TRBD1	TRBV20-1	TRBJ2-7	TGCAGTGCTACAGGGGGCGACGAGCAGTACTTC	CSATGGDEQYF
NA	18	TRBD2	TRBV4-3	TRBJ2-3	TGCGCCAGCAGCCAAGTTTTACGGGGACTAGCGGGAGGAGATACGCAGTATTTT	CASSQVLRGLAGGDTQYF
NA	15	TRBD1	TRBV5-6	TRBJ1-2	TGTGCCAGCACCCAGGCCGGGACAGGGAGTGGAGGCTACACCTTC	CASTQAGTGSGGYTF
few	17	TRBD2	TRBV28	TRBJ2-3	TGTGCCAGCAGAAGTCTAACTAGCGGGAGGGCCGGGGATACGCAGTATTTT	CASRSLTSGRAGDTQYF
few	13	NA	TRBV18	TRBJ1-4	TGTGCCAGCTCGCGGCTGAGCAATGAAAAACTGTTTTTT	CASSRLSNEKLFF
NA	15	TRBD2	TRBV6-1	TRBJ2-7	TGTGCCAGCAGTGAGACTAGCGGGGGGGCGGTTGAGCAGTACTTC	CASSETSGGAVEQYF
NA	15	TRBD2	TRBV25-1	TRBJ2-1	TGTGCCAGCAGTGGTAGCGGGGGGGCGTGGAATGAGCAGTTCTTC	CASSGSGGAWNEQFF
NA	13	NA	TRBV19	TRBJ1-1	TGTGCCAGTGGGCGGCGGGAAGCCACTGAAGCTTTCTTT	CASGRREATEAFF
few	15	TRBD2	TRBV6-6	TRBJ2-3	TGTGCCAGCAGTTACGGGGGGGGGTCCACAGATACGCAGTATTTT	CASSYGGGSTDTQYF
NA	16	NA	TRBV14	TRBJ1-3	TGTGCCAGCAGCCTCTTTTCGGGTCACTCTGGAAACACCATATATTTT	CASSLFSGHSGNTIYF
NA	16	NA	TRBV6-4	TRBJ1-5	TGTGCCAGCAGTGACGGAGGGAATCTTAGCAATCAGCCCCAGCATTTT	CASSDGGNLSNQPQHF
NA	14	TRBD2	TRBV7-2	TRBJ2-7	TGTGCCAGCAGACCCCGGGGGGGCCCCTACGAGCAGTACTTC	CASRPRGGPYEQYF
NA	15	NA	TRBV6-1	TRBJ1-5	TGTGCCAGCACCGAAACAGGAGCGGGGAGTCAGCCCCAGCATTTT	CASTETGAGSQPQHF
NA	13	NA	TRBV29-1	TRBJ2-3	TGCAGCGTTGATCAGGAGATCCGGGGTACGCAGTATTTT	CSVDQEIRGTQYF
NA	16	NA	TRBV6-1	TRBJ1-4	TGTGCCAGCAGTGAGCAGGCAGCCGGGGGTAATGAAAAACTGTTTTTT	CASSEQAAGGNEKLFF
NA	16	TRBD1	TRBV4-3	TRBJ2-7	TGCGCCAGCAGCCAAGAAACCGGGACAGGGGGTAACGAGCAGTACTTC	CASSQETGTGGNEQYF
NA	14	TRBD1	TRBV2	TRBJ1-4	TGTGCCAGCAGGCCGGGACAGGGTAATGAAAAACTGTTTTTT	CASRPGQGNEKLFF
NA	15	TRBD1	TRBV5-6	TRBJ2-3	TGTGCCAGCAGCTCCCGGGACAGAGGCACAGATACGCAGTATTTT	CASSSRDRGTDTQYF
once	15	TRBD1	TRBV25-1	TRBJ2-1	TGTGCCAGCGTTTTAGGACAGGGGGCTTCCGATGAGCAGTTCTTC	CASVLGQGASDEQFF
once	16	TRBD1	TRBV6-7	TRBJ1-2	TGTGCCAGCACCCACCAAGTCGCAGGGGGCGGCTATGGCTACACCTTC	CASTHQVAGGGYGYTF
NA	13	TRBD2	TRBV6-4	TRBJ2-2	TGTGCCAGCAGTGACGGGGGGGCCGGGGAGCTGTTTTTT	CASSDGGAGELFF
few	13	NA	TRBV15	TRBJ1-4	TGTGCCACCAGCCGTCTAGCTAATGAAAAACTGTTTTTT	CATSRLANEKLFF
once	18	TRBD2	TRBV11-2	TRBJ2-5	TGTGCCAGCAGCTTCCCTATTAGCGGGGGGGTAGACCAAGAGACCCAGTACTTC	CASSFPISGGVDQETQYF
once	15	TRBD1	TRBV4-2	TRBJ2-7	TGTGCCAGCAGCCAAGATCGGACAGGGGGTTTCGAGCAGTACTTC	CASSQDRTGGFEQYF
NA	15	NA	TRBV15	TRBJ2-5	TGTGCCACCAGCAGAGCGGTACTGTCGGTAGAGACCCAGTACTTC	CATSRAVLSVETQYF
NA	15	TRBD2	TRBV7-9	TRBJ2-5	TGTGCCAGCAGCTCTAATTCGGGGGGGGCAGAGACCCAGTACTTC	CASSSNSGGAETQYF
NA	16	TRBD1	TRBV7-3	TRBJ1-1	TGTGCCAGCAGCTCGACAGGGGCTGGTCCCTTCACTGAAGCTTTCTTT	CASSSTGAGPFTEAFF
NA	13	NA	TRBV5-1	TRBJ2-3	TGCGCCAGCAGCGGAGACTGGCCGGGTACGCAGTATTTT	CASSGDWPGTQYF
NA	15	TRBD1	TRBV6-6	TRBJ1-1	TGTGCCAGCAGCCATCCCACAGGGGGCAACACTGAAGCTTTCTTT	CASSHPTGGNTEAFF
once	14	NA	TRBV7-9	TRBJ1-5	TGTGCCAGCAGCCCTTCCTGGACAGACCAGCCCCAGCATTTT	CASSPSWTDQPQHF
NA	13	NA	TRBV6-6	TRBJ2-7	TGTGCCAGCAGTTATGTACAGAACTACGAGCAGTACTTC	CASSYVQNYEQYF
NA	12	NA	TRBV29-1	TRBJ1-1	TGCAGCGTACGGTATGGGAACACTGAAGCTTTCTTT	CSVRYGNTEAFF
NA	11	NA	TRBV19	TRBJ2-2	TGTGCCAGTTCCCTCTTCGGGGAGCTGTTTTTT	CASSLFGELFF
NA	12	NA	TRBV25-1	TRBJ2-7	TGTGCCAGCAGACCGACAGCCTACGAGCAGTACTTC	CASRPTAYEQYF
few	15	NA	TRBV7-2	TRBJ1-5	TGTGCCAGCAGCTTAGACAGGGACGCGGGTCAGCCCCAGCATTTT	CASSLDRDAGQPQHF
NA	12	NA	TRBV7-2	TRBJ2-7	TGTGCCAGCAGCCCCACATACTACGAGCAGTACTTC	CASSPTYYEQYF